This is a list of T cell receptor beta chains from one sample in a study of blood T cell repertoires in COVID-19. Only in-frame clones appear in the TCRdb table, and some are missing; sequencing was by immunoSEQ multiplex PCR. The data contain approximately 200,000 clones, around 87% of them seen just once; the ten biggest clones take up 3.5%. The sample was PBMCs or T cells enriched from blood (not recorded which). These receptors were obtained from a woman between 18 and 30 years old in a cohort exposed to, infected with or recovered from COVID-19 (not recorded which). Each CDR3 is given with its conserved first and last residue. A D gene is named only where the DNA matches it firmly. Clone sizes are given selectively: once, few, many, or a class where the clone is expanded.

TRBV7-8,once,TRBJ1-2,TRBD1,TGTGCCGGCAGCAACCACCATTCCGGGACAGAATCCTACTATGGCTACACCTTC,CAGSNHHSGTESYYGYTF
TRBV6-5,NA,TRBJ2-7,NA,TGTGCCAGCAGTTACGGGGACTCCATCTACGAGCAGTACTTC,CASSYGDSIYEQYF
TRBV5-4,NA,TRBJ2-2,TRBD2,TGTGCCAGCAGCGAATCAGATTGGTTTGGACTAGCGGGAGGCACCGGGGAGCTGTTTTTT,CASSESDWFGLAGGTGELFF
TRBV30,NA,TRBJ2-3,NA,TGTGCCTGGACCAGAAGAGGGGCGGGAACAGATACGCAGTATTTT,CAWTRRGAGTDTQYF
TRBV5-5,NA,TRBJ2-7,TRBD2,TGTGCCAGCAGCCAGGGACTAGCGGGAGAAACCTACGAGCAGTACTTC,CASSQGLAGETYEQYF
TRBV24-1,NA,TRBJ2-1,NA,TGTGCCACCAGTGAGCACCCGACAGAGTACAATGAGCAGTTCTTC,CATSEHPTEYNEQFF
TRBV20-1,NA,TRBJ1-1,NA,TGCAGTGCTAGTCGGGGGGGAGTGAACACTGAAGCTTTCTTT,CSASRGGVNTEAFF
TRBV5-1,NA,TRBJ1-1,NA,TGCGCCAGTTCTTTAAACAGGGCTGAAGCTTTCTTT,CASSLNRAEAFF
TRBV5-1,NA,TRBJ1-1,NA,TGCGCCAGCAGCTTGTTCGGGGATACTGAAGCTTTCTTT,CASSLFGDTEAFF
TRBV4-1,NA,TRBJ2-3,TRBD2,TGCGCCAGCAGTCTTAGCGGGGAGGATTTTTCTAGCACAGATACGCAGTATTTT,CASSLSGEDFSSTDTQYF